The clone carrying this T cell receptor beta chain was detected only once. These data are taken from a study of T cell repertoires in cytomegalovirus infection. In the study overall: Public TCR beta signatures were indicative of both CMV infection and a matching HLA type.

One entry per CDR3 protein results from TCRdb running MiXCR on the reads. The table lists just over 150,000 distinct CDR3 sequences, 23% of them singletons. Per germline, CDR1 SQVTM and CDR2 ANQGSEA. This CDR3 is 13 amino acids long. Trimming cost V 4 bases and J 4 bases; bases outside gene matches: 4. Sequenced: PBMCs. This clonotype was obtained from a human donor in good health (CMV status not recorded). Some clones in this sample may be carry-over from other donors' samples. The gene calls are TRBV29-1 and TRBJ2-5, with 9 bases aligning to TRBD2. The CDR3 DNA is TGCAGCGTTGGGCCTAGCGGGACAGAGACCCAGTACTTC. This translates into CSVGPSGTETQYF.